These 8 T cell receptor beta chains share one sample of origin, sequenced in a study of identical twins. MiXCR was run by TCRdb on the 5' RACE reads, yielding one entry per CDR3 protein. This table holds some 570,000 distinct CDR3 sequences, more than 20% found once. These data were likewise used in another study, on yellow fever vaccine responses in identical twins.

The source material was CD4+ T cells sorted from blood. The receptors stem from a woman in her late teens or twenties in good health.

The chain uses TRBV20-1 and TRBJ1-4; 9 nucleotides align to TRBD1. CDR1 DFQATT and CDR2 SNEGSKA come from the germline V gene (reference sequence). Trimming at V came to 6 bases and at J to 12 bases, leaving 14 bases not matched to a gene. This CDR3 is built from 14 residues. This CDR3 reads CSAPHSGQGPELFF. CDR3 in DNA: TGCAGTGCACCTCATTCGGGACAGGGACCTGAACTGTTTTTT.

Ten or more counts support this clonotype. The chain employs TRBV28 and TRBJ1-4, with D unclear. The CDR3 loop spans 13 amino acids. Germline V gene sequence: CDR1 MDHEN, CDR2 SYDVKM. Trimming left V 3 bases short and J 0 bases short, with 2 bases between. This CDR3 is CASSFATNEKLFF. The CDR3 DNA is TGTGCCAGCAGTTTCGCAACTAATGAAAAACTGTTTTTT.

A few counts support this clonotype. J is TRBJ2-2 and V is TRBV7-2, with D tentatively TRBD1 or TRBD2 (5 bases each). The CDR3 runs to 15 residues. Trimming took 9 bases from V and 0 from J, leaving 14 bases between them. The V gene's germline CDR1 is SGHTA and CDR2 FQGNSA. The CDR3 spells CARPLGATNTGELFF. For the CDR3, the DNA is TGTGCCAGACCCCTCGGGGCTACGAACACCGGGGAGCTGTTTTTT.

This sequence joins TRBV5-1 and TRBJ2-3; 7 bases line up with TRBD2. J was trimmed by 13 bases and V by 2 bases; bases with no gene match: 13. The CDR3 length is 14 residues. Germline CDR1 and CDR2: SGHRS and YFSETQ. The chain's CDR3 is CASSFGASGTGEYF. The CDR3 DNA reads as TGCGCCAGCAGCTTCGGGGCTAGCGGAACCGGGGAGTATTTT.

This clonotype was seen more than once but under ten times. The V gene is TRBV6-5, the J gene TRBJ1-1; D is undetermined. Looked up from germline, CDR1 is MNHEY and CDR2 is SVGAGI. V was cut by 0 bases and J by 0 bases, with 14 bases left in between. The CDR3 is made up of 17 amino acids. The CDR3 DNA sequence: TGTGCCAGCAGTTACTCCCGTGGCAGGCGGGTGAACACTGAAGCTTTCTTT. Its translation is CASSYSRGRRVNTEAFF.

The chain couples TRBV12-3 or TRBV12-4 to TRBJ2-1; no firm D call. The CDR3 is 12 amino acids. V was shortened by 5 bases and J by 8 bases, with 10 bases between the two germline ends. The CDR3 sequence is CASSLLSYEQFF. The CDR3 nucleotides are TGTGCCAGCAGTCTATTGTCCTATGAGCAGTTCTTC.

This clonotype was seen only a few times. Here the CDR3 reads CASRWTSGGNNEQFF. Here the CDR3 DNA reads TGTGCCAGTCGATGGACTAGCGGGGGGAACAATGAGCAGTTCTTC. The chain combines TRBV12-3 or TRBV12-4 with TRBJ2-1; 14 positions agree with TRBD2. The CDR3 has 15 residues. J lost 5 bases, V lost 9 bases, and 6 bases had no gene match.

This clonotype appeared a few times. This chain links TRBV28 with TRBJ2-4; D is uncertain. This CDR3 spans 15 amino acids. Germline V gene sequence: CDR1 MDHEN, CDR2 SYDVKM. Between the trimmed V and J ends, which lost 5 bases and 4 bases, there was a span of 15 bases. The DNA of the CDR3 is TGTGCCAGCAGTCCTGACCGGTCGCAAAAAAACATTCAGTACTTC. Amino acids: CASSPDRSQKNIQYF.